This paragraph reports one T cell receptor (beta chain). This sample is drawn from a study of PD-L1 blockade in urothelial cancer. This CDR3 contains 18 residues. V shed 1 base, J shed 0 bases, and the junction held 8 bases outside the gene matches. CDR1 MGHRA and CDR2 YSYEKL come from the germline V gene. The sample's time point: peripheral blood 6 weeks after treatment start. Sequenced by immunoSEQ multiplex PCR; TCRdb stores in-frame clones only, minus some. The sample shows 100,000 to 150,000 clones, roughly 86% of them seen only once. The clonotype comes from a man in his fifties with urothelial cancer. The input for sequencing was PBMCs, taken around atezolizumab (anti-PD-L1) treatment. V gene TRBV4-1 combines with J gene TRBJ1-5; TRBD1 matches at 8 bases. The CDR3, as DNA: TGCGCCAGCAGCCAAGTTTTTACAGGGGGAAATAGCAATCAGCCCCAGCATTTT. Translating gives CASSQVFTGGNSNQPQHF.